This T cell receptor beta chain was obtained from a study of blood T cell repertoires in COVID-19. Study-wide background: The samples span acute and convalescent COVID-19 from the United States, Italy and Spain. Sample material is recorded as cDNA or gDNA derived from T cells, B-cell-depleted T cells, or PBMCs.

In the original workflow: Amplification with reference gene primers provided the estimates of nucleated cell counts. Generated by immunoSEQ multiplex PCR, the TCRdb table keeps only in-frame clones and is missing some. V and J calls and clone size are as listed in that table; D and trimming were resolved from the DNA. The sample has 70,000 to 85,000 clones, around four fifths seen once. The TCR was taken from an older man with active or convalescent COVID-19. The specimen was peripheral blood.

The CDR3 DNA reads TGTGCCAGCTCACCGGACAGGGACGAGGGAGTTTCTGGAAACACCATATATTTT. Protein product: CASSPDRDEGVSGNTIYF. The rearrangement links TRBV18 to TRBJ1-3; 8 bases agree with TRBD1. Germline-derived CDR1 and CDR2 are KGHSH and LQKENI. The CDR3 contains 18 residues. V lost 3 bases and J lost 1; bases outside the gene matches: 11.